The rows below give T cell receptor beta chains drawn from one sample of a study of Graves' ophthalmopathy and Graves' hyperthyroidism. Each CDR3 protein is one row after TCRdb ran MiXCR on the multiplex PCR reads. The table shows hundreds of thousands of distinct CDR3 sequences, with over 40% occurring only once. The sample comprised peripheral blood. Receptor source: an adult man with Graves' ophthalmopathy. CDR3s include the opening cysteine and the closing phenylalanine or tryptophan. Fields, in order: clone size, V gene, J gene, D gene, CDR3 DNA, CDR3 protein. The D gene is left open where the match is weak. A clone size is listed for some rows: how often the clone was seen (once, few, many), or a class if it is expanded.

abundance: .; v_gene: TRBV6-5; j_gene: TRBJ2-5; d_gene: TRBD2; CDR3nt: TGTGCCAGCAGTTACACCGCGGGGGGGGCAGAGACCCAGTACTTC; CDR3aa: CASSYTAGGAETQYF
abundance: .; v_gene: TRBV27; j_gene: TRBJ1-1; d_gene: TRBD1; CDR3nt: TGTGCCAGCAGTTTAGGGACAGGGGGCCCGGGTACTGAAGCTTTCTTT; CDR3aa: CASSLGTGGPGTEAFF
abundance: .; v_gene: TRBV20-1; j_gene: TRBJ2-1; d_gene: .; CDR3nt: TGCAGTGCGACTGCCTACCTAGAGCAGTTCTTC; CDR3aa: CSATAYLEQFF
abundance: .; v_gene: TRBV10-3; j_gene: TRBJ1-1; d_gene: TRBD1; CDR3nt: TGTGCCAGCCCCGCCCGGGACAGGGACCAGGGTGGAGCTTTCTTT; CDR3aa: CASPARDRDQGGAFF
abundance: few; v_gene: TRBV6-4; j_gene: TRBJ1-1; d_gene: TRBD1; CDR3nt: TGTGCCAGCAGTCCCACAGGGGTATGGACTGAAGCTTTCTTT; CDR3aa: CASSPTGVWTEAFF
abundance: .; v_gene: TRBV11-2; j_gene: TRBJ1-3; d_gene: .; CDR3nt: TGCGCCAGCAGCCAATTCCTGGGGGACTCTGGAAACACCATATATTTT; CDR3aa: CASSQFLGDSGNTIYF
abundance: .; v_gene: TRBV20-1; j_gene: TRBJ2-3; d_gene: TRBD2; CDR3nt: TGCAGTGCTGCGGCTAGCGGGGGGACAGATACGCAGTATTTT; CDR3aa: CSAAASGGTDTQYF
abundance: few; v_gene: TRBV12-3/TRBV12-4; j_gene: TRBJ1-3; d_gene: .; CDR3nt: TGTGCCAGCAGCCTACTGAGTAGGGCGTATGGAAACACCATATATTTT; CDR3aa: CASSLLSRAYGNTIYF
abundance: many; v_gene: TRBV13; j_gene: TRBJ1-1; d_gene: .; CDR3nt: TGTGCCAGCAGCCTCGCGGGGGCGGAAGCTTTCTTT; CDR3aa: CASSLAGAEAFF
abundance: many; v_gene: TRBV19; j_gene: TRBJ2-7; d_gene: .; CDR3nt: TGTGCCAGTAGTTCAACCCCTTCAGTTACCTACGAGCAGTACTTC; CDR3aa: CASSSTPSVTYEQYF
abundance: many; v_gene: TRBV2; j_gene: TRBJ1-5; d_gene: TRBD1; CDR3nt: TGTGCCAGCAGGGGACAGACTTTCAATCAGCCCCAGCATTTT; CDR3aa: CASRGQTFNQPQHF
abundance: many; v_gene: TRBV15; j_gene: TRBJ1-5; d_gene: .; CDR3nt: TGTGCCACCAGCAGAGATGGGGTCAGGCAGCCCCAGCATTTT; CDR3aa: CATSRDGVRQPQHF
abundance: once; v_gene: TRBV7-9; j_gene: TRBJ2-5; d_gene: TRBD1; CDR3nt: TGTGCCAGCAGCCCGCGGACAGGGTCACTTTCCGAGACCCAGTACTTC; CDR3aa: CASSPRTGSLSETQYF
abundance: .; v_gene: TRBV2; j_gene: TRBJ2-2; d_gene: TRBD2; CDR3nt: TGTGCCAGCAGTGAGACTAGCGGGGGTTCGTTTTTT; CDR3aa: CASSETSGGSFF
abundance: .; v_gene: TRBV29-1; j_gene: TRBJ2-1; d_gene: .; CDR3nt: TGCAGCGTCTACCAACCCCCTAATGAGCAGTTCTTC; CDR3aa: CSVYQPPNEQFF
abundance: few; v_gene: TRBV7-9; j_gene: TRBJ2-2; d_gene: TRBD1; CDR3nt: TGTGCCAGCAGTCCCGGGACAGGGGGATACACCGGGGAGCTGTTTTTT; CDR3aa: CASSPGTGGYTGELFF
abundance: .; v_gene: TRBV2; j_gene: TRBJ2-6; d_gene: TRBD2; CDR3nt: TGTGCCAGCAGTGAGACGGGGGCGGGAGGGACTGAAGCTTTC; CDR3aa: CASSETGAGGTEAF
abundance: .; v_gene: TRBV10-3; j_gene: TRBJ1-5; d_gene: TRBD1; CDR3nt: TGTGCCAGCAGTTCCCGGGACAGAGGTTGGAGCAATCAGCCCCAGCATTTT; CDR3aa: CASSSRDRGWSNQPQHF
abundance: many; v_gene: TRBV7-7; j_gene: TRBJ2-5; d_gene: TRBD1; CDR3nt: TGTGCTAGCAGCTTGGGGACAGGGAGGAAAGAGACCCAGTACTTC; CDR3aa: CASSLGTGRKETQYF
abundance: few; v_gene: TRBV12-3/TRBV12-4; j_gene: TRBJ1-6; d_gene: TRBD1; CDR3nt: TGTGCCAGCACCGACAGGGGTGATAATTCACCCCTCCACTTT; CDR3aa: CASTDRGDNSPLHF
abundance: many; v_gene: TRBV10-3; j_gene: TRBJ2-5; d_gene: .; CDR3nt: TGTGCCAGCAGCCCAGAAAGGAGGGAGACCCAGTACTTC; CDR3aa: CASSPERRETQYF
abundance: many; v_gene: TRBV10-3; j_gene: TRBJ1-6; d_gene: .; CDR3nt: TGTGCCATCACAGGGGAGGACAATTCACCCCTCCACTTT; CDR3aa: CAITGEDNSPLHF
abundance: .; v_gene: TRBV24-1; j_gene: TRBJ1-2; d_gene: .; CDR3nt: TGTGCCAGCTCACCAGAGGGTACTATCTATGGCTACACCTTC; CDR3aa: CASSPEGTIYGYTF
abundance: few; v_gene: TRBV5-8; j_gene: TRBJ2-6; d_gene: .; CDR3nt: TGTGCCAGCAGCCAAGAGGGACGGGACCTCCCTGGGGCCAACGTCCTGACTTTC; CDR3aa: CASSQEGRDLPGANVLTF
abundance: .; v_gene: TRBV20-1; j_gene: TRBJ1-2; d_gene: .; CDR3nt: TGCAGTGCTAGTTCGACATTCAGGAGCGGCTACACCTTC; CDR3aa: CSASSTFRSGYTF
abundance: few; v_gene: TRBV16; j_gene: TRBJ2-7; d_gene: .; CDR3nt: TGTGCCAGCAGCCATAGTACACAGACATCCTACGAGCAGTACTTC; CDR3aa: CASSHSTQTSYEQYF
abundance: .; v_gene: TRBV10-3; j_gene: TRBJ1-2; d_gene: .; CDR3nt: TGTGCCAGCAGTTACATCGACAATTGGCCGGAGGCGGGCTATGGCTACACCTTC; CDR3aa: CASSYIDNWPEAGYGYTF
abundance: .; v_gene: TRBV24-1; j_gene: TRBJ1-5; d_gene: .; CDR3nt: TGTGCCACCAGTGATTTGCGGGACGGTAGCAATCAGCCCCAGCATTTT; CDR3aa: CATSDLRDGSNQPQHF
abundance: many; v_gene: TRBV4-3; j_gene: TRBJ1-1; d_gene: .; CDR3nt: TGCGCCAGCAGCCAAGCCAGGGTGGAAACTGAAGCTTTCTTT; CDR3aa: CASSQARVETEAFF
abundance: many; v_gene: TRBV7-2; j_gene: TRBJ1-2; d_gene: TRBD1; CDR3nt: TGTGCCAGCAGCTCGGGACAGCAGGCGGGTGGCTACACCTTC; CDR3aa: CASSSGQQAGGYTF
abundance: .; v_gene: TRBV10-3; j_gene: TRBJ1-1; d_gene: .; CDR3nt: TGTGCCAGCAGATCCGGGACACTGAACACTGAAGCTTTCTTT; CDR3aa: CASRSGTLNTEAFF
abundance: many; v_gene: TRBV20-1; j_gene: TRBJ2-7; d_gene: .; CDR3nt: TGCAGTGCTAGGGTAAAGTGGGCGGCTTCAAGGGAGCAGTACTTC; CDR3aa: CSARVKWAASREQYF
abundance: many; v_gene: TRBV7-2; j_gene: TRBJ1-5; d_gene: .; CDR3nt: TGTGCCAGCAGCTTATTGGGGTTTAATCAGCCCCAGCATTTT; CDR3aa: CASSLLGFNQPQHF
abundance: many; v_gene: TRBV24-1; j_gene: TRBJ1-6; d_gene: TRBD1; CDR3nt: TGTGCCACCAGTGAGCCGTCAGGGACAGATCCTAATTCACCCCTCCACTTT; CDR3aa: CATSEPSGTDPNSPLHF
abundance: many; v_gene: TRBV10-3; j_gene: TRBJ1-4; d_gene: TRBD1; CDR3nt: TGTGCCATCAGCCGGGACAGCGAGGAAAAACTGTTTTTT; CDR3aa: CAISRDSEEKLFF
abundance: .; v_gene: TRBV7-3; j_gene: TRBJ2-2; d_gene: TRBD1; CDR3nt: TGTGCCAGCAGCCAAGGGACAGCCACCGGGGAGCTGTTTTTT; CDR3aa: CASSQGTATGELFF
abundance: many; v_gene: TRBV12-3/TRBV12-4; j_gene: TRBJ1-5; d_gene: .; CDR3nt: TGTGCCAGCAGTTTCCTTGGGGGGAACAATCAGCCCCAGCATTTT; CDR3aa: CASSFLGGNNQPQHF
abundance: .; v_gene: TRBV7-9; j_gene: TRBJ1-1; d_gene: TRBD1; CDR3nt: TGTGCCAGCAGCCAGGAGACAGGGGGCGTGAGAAACACTGAAGCTTTCTTT; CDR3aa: CASSQETGGVRNTEAFF
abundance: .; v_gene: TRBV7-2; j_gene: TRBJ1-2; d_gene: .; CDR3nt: TGTGCCAGCAGCGTTGATGGTGACGGGGATAACTATGGCTACACCTTC; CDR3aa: CASSVDGDGDNYGYTF
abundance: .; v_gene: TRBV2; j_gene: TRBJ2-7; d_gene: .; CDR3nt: TGTGCTAGGACACTCCGGGACGGCTACGAGCAGTACTTC; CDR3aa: CARTLRDGYEQYF
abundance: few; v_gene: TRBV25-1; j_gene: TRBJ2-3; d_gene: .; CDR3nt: TGTGCCAGCAGTGATGCAACGGGCGCTAGCACAGATACGCAGTATTTT; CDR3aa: CASSDATGASTDTQYF
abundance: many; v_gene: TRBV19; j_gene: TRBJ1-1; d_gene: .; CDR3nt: TGTGCCAGTAGTAATCGGGGGCAGGGTGTAACTGAAGCTTTCTTT; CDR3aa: CASSNRGQGVTEAFF
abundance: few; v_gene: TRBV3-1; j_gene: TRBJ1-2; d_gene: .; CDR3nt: TGTGCCAGCAGCCAAGAACAGTCCTATGGCTACACCTTC; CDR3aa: CASSQEQSYGYTF
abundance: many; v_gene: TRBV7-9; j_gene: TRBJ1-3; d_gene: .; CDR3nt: TGTGCCAGCAGCTTAAGGCTGGGGGCTGGGAACACCATATATTTT; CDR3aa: CASSLRLGAGNTIYF
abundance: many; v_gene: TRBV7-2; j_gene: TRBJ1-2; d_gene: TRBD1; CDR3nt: TGTGCCAGCAGCCATGGACAGGTTTCTAACTATGGCTACACCTTC; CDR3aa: CASSHGQVSNYGYTF
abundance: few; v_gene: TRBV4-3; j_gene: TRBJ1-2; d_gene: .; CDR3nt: TGCGCCAGCAGCCAAGATTTGGGTAATGCTTATGGCTACACCTTC; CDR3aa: CASSQDLGNAYGYTF
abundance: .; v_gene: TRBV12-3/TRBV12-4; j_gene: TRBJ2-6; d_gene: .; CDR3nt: TGTGCCAGCAGGGGGGACCGATCCTCTGGGGCCAACGTCCTGACTTTC; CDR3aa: CASRGDRSSGANVLTF
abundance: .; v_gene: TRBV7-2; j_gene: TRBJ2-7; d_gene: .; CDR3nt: TGTGCCAGCAGCTTCGTAGTGGAGCAGTACTTC; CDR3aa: CASSFVVEQYF
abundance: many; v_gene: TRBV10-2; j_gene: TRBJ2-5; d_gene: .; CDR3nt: TGCGCCAGCAGTCGCCCCCTTTTGGCACCCTTGCAAGAGACCCAGTATTTC; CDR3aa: CASSRPLLAPLQETQYF
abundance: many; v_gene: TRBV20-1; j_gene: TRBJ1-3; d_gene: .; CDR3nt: TGCAGTGCTAGAGAGCAGGACAAGGGGGGAAACACCATATATTTT; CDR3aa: CSAREQDKGGNTIYF
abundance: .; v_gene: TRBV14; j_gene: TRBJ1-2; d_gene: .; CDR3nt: TGTGCCAGCAGCCAAGAACTCAGGACTGGTGGCTACACCTTC; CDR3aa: CASSQELRTGGYTF
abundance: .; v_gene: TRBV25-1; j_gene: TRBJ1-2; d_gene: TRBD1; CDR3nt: TGTGCCAGCGTTGCTACCGGGACAGGGACCGGCTACACCTTC; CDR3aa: CASVATGTGTGYTF
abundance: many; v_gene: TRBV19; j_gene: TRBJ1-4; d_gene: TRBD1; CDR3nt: TGTGCCAGTAGTTCCTTCAGGGGGCGTGATGAAAAACTGTTTTTT; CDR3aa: CASSSFRGRDEKLFF